A selection of T cell receptor beta chains follows, all from one sample in a study of blood T cell repertoires in COVID-19. Data came from immunoSEQ multiplex PCR; TCRdb stores just in-frame clones and leaves some out. The profile shows approximately 220,000 clones, roughly 90% of them singletons. The source material was PBMCs or T cells enriched from blood (not recorded which). All receptors come from a woman aged 40 to 55 with acute COVID-19. CDR3s include the opening cysteine and the closing phenylalanine or tryptophan. The D gene is left open where the match is weak. Where a row states a size, it is once, few, many or the class of an expanded clone; other rows omit it.

>TRBJ1-6|TRBD1|TRBV7-9|once
CASSSRQGMHSPLHF
TGTGCCAGCAGCTCACGACAGGGGATGCATTCACCCCTCCACTTT
>TRBJ2-3|TRBD2|TRBV6-5|-
CASSYRAGGSTDTQYF
TGTGCCAGCAGTTACCGGGCGGGGGGTTCCACAGATACGCAGTATTTT
>TRBJ1-2|-|TRBV28|-
CASSTEMLIYGYTF
TGTGCCAGCTCGACAGAGATGCTAATCTATGGCTACACCTTC
>TRBJ2-5|-|TRBV19|-
CASSIVSLGQKETQYF
TGTGCCAGTAGTATAGTTTCTTTGGGCCAGAAAGAGACCCAGTACTTC
>TRBJ1-2|TRBD1|TRBV7-2|-
CASSGGQGAFYGYTF
TGTGCCAGCAGCGGGGGACAGGGGGCTTTTTATGGCTACACCTTC
>TRBJ2-5|TRBD2|TRBV2|-
CASSLASGGIQETQYF
TGTGCCAGCAGTCTGGCTAGCGGGGGGATCCAAGAGACCCAGTACTTC
>TRBJ1-4|TRBD1|TRBV4-1|-
CASSQERTGYNEKLFF
TGCGCCAGCAGCCAAGAAAGGACAGGGTATAATGAAAAACTGTTTTTT
>TRBJ1-4|-|TRBV2|-
CASSVGPVEKLFF
TGTGCCAGCAGTGTGGGCCCCGTGGAAAAACTGTTTTTT
>TRBJ1-5|-|TRBV28|-
CASSFQTASYQPQHF
TGTGCCAGCAGTTTCCAAACAGCTAGCTATCAGCCCCAGCATTTT
>TRBJ1-3|-|TRBV29-1|-
CSVEEGGLGNTIYF
TGCAGCGTTGAAGAGGGGGGGCTGGGAAACACCATATATTTT
>TRBJ1-1|-|TRBV6-1|-
CASSEGRGNTEAFF
TGTGCCAGCAGTGAAGGCAGGGGAAACACTGAAGCTTTCTTT
>TRBJ2-1|-|TRBV19|-
CASSIKDGTGAFF
TGTGCCAGTAGTATAAAGGACGGGACTGGGGCGTTCTTC
>TRBJ1-1|-|TRBV9|-
CAKHRKSEVLLGTEAFF
TGTGCCAAGCACAGAAAGAGTGAAGTCCTTTTGGGCACTGAAGCTTTCTTT
>TRBJ1-1|-|TRBV18|-
CASSPGGGVNTEAFF
TGTGCCAGCTCACCAGGAGGCGGGGTGAACACTGAAGCTTTCTTT
>TRBJ2-6|-|TRBV6-6|-
CASSYSHSGANVLTF
TGTGCCAGCAGTTATAGTCACTCTGGGGCCAACGTCCTGACTTTC
>TRBJ2-5|TRBD2|TRBV5-1|few
CASSPGSGVQETQYF
TGCGCCAGCAGCCCGGGCAGCGGGGTGCAAGAGACCCAGTACTTC
>TRBJ1-2|-|TRBV5-1|-
CASSPRPTVPLGYTF
TGCGCCAGCAGCCCACGCCCGACAGTGCCCCTTGGCTACACCTTC
>TRBJ1-2|TRBD1|TRBV2|-
CASRTRDSYGYTF
TGTGCCAGCAGGACCCGGGACAGCTATGGCTACACCTTC
>TRBJ2-2|-|TRBV7-8|-
CASSSPPRTGELFF
TGTGCCAGCAGCTCCCCTCCTAGAACCGGGGAGCTGTTTTTT
>TRBJ2-7|-|TRBV27|-
CASSLKGTNSYEQYF
TGTGCCAGCAGTTTAAAGGGGACAAACTCCTACGAGCAGTACTTC
>TRBJ2-3|-|TRBV9|-
CASSRGRGGADTQYF
TGTGCCTCGTCCCGAGGACGCGGGGGCGCAGATACGCAGTATTTT
>TRBJ1-6|TRBD1|TRBV5-4|-
CASSLIGGFNSPLHF
TGTGCCAGCAGCTTGATAGGGGGCTTTAATTCACCCCTCCACTTT
>TRBJ1-1|TRBD1|TRBV5-1|-
CASSRGQGSEAFF
TGCGCCAGCAGCAGGGGACAGGGGTCTGAAGCTTTCTTT
>TRBJ1-1|-|TRBV29-1|-
CSPPLTDEAFF
TGCAGCCCGCCGTTGACAGATGAAGCTTTCTTT
>TRBJ2-1|-|TRBV7-3|-
CASSSGTGNYNEQFF
TGTGCCAGCAGCTCGGGAACAGGGAACTACAATGAGCAGTTCTTC